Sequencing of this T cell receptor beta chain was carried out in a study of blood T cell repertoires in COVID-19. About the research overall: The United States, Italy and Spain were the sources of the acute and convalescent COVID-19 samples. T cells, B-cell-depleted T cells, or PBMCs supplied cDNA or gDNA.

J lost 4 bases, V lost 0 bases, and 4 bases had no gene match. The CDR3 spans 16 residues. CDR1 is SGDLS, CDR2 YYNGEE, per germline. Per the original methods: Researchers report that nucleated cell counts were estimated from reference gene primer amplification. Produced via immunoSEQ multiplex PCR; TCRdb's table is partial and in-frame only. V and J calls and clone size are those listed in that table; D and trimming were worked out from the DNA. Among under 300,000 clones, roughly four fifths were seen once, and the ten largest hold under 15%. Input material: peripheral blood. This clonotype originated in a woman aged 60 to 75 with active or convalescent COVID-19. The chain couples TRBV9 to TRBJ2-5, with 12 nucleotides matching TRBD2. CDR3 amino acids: CASSVASGGAGETQYF. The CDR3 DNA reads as TGTGCCAGCAGCGTAGCTAGCGGGGGGGCCGGAGAGACCCAGTACTTC.